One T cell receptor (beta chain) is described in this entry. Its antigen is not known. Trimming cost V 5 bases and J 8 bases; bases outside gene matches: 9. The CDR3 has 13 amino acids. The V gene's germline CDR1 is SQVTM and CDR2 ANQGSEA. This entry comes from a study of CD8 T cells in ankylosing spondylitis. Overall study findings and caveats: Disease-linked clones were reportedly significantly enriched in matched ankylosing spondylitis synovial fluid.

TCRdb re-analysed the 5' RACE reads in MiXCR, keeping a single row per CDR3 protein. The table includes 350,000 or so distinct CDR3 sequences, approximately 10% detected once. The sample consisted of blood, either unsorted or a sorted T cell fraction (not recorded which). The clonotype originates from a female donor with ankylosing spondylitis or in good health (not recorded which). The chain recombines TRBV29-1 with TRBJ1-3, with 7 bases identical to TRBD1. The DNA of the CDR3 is TGCAGCGTTACGACAGGGTCGGTACACACCATATATTTT. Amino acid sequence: CSVTTGSVHTIYF.